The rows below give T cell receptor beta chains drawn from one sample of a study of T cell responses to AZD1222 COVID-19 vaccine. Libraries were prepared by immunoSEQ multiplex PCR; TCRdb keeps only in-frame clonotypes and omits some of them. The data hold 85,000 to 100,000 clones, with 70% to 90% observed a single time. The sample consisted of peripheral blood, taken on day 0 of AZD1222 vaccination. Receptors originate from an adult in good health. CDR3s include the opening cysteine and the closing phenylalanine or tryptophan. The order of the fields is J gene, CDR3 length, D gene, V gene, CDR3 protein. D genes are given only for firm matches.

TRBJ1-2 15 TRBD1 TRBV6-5 CASSRRQGGYYGYTF
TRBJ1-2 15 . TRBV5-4 CASSDADWGGYGYTF
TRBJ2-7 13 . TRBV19 CASSMAPKQGQYF
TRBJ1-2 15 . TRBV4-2 CASSQEWVGAGDYTF
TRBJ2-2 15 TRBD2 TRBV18 CASSPAGANTGELFF
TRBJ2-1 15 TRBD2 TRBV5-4 CASSLAGPNNNEQFF
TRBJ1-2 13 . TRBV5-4 CASSLAGLDGYTF
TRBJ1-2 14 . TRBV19 CASSIFTDPYGYTF
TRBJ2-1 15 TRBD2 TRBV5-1 CASSLGSGGSNEQFF
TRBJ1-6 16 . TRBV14 CASSQDGGSYNSPLHF
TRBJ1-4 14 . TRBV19 CASSILFLEEKLFF
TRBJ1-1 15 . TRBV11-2 CASSLEGRVNTEAFF
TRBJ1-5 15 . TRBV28 CASSFTDTSNQPQHF
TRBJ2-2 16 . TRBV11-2 CASSLHGGSGTGELFF
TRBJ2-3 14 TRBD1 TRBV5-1 CASSPEGAADTQYF
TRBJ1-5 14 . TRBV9 CASSGGGVYQPQHF
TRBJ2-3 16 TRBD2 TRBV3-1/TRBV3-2 CASSHRKRGATDTQYF
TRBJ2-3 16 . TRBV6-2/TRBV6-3 CASSYVRGGGTDTQYF
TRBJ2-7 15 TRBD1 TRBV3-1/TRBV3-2 CASSHKGTGSYEQYF
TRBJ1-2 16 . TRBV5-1 CASSFGREAANYGYTF
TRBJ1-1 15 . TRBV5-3 CARSLVETRGTEAFF
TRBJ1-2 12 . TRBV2 CASRSEIGGSTF
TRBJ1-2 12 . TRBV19 CASRQRNYGYTF
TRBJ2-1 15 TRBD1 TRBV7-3 CASGRGGTGGGEQFF
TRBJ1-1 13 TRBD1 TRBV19 CASGQGRDTEAFF